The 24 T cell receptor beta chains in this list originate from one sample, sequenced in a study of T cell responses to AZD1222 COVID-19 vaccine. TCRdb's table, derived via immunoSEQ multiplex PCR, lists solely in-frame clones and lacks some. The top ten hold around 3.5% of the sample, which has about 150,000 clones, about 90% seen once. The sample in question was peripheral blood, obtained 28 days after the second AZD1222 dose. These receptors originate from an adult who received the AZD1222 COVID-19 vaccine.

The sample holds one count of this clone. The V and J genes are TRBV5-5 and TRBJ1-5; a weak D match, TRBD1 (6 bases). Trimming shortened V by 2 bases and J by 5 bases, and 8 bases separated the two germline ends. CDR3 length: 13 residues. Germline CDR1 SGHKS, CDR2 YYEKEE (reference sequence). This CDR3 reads CASSFSGDQPQHF. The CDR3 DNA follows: TGTGCCAGCAGCTTTTCAGGGGATCAGCCCCAGCATTTT.

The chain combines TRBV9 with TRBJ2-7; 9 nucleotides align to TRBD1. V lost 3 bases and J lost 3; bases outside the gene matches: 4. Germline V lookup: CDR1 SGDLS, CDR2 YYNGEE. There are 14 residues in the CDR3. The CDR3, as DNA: TGTGCCAGCAGCGCCCCGGGACAGGGCTACGAGCAGTACTTC. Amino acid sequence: CASSAPGQGYEQYF.

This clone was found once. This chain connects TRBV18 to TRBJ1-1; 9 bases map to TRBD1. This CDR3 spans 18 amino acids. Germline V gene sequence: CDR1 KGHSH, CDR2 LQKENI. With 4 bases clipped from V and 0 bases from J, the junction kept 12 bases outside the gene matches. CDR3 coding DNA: TGTGCCAGCTCACTCACTCCACAGGGGGCTAGAATGAACACTGAAGCTTTCTTT. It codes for CASSLTPQGARMNTEAFF.

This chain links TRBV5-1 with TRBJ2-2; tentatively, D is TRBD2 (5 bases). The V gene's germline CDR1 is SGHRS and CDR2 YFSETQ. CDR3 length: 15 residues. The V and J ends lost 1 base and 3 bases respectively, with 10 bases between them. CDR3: CASSLTGKDTGELFF. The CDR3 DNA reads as TGCGCCAGCAGCTTGACGGGGAAGGACACCGGGGAGCTGTTTTTT.

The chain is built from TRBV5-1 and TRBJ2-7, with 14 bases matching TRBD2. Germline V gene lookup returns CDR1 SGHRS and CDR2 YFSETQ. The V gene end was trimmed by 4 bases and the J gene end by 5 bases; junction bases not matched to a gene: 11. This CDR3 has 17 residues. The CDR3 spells CASSRTGLAGEDHEQYF. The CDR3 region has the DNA TGCGCCAGCAGCCGAACGGGACTAGCGGGAGAGGACCACGAGCAGTACTTC.

CDR3 in amino acids: CASSVDGTGFDEQYF. CDR3 DNA sequence: TGTGCCAGCAGCGTAGATGGGACAGGGTTCGACGAGCAGTACTTC. The chain joins TRBV9 to TRBJ2-7; 9 positions match TRBD1. CDR1 and CDR2 (germline): SGDLS, YYNGEE. The length of the CDR3 is 15 residues. J gave up 5 bases and V 0 bases, and 6 bases lay outside the gene matches.

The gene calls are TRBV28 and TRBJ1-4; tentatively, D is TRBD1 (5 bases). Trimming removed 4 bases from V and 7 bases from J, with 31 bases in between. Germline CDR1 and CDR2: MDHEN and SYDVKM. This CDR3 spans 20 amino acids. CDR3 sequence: CASSSPLVRASLRWSEKLFF. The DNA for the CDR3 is TGTGCCAGCAGTTCTCCGCTAGTCAGGGCGAGCCTGCGATGGAGTGAAAAACTGTTTTTT.

The CDR3 sequence is CASSYERQMNTEAFF. The DNA for the CDR3 is TGTGCCAGCAGTTACGAGCGACAGATGAACACTGAAGCTTTCTTT. The chain is built from TRBV6-5 and TRBJ1-1, with a weak D call TRBD1 (5 bases). Germline V gene data show CDR1 as MNHEY and CDR2 as SVGAGI. The CDR3 sequence is 15 residues long. The ends were cut back, 2 bases at V and 0 bases at J, with 10 bases in the middle.

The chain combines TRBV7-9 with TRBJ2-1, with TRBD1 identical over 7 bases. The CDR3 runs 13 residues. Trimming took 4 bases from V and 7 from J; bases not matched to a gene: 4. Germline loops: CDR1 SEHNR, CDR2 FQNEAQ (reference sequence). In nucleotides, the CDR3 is TGTGCCAGCAGCTCGACAGGGAATAATGAGCAGTTCTTC. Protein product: CASSSTGNNEQFF.

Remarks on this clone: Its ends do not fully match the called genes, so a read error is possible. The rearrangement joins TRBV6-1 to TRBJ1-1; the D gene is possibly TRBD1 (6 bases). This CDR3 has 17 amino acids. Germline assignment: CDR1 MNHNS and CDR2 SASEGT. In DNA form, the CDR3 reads TGTGCCAGCAGTCAAGCCTCAGGGATAAGGGGGGACACTGAAGCTTTCTTT. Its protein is CASSQASGIRGDTEAFF.

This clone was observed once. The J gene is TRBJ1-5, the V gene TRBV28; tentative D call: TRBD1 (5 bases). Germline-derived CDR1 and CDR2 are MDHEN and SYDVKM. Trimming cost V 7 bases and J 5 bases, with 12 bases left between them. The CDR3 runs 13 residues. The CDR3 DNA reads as TGTGCCAGCAAACCAGAGGGGTATCAGCCCCAGCATTTT. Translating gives CASKPEGYQPQHF.

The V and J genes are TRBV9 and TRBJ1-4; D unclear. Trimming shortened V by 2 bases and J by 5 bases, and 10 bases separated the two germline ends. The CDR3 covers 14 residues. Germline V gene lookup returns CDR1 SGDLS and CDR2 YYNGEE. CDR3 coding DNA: TGTGCCAGCAGCGTGGGCCAGCACAATGAAAAACTGTTTTTT. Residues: CASSVGQHNEKLFF.

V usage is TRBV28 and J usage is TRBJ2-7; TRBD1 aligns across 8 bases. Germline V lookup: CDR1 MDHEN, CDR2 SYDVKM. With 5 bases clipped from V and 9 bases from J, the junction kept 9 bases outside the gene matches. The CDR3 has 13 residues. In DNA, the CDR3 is TGTGCCAGCAGTCGCCCGACAGGGGTTGCGCAGTACTTC. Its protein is CASSRPTGVAQYF. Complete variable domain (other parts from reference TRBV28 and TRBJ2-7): DVKVTQSSRYLVKRTGEKVFLECVQDMDHENMFWYRQDPGLGLRLIYFSYDVKMKEKGDIPEGYSVSREKKERFSLILESASTNQTSMYLCASSRPTGVAQYFGPGTRLTVT.

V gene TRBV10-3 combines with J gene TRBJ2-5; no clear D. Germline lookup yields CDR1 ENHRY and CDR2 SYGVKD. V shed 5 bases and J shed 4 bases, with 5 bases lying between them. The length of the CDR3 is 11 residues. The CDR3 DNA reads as TGTGCCATCAGTTCCGGAGAGACCCAGTACTTC. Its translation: CAISSGETQYF.

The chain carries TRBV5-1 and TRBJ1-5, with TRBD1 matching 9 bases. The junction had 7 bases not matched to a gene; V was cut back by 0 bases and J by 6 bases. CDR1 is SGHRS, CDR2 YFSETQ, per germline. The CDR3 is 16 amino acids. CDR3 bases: TGCGCCAGCAGCTTGGACGGGACAGGGTTAAGTCAGCCCCAGCATTTT. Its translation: CASSLDGTGLSQPQHF.

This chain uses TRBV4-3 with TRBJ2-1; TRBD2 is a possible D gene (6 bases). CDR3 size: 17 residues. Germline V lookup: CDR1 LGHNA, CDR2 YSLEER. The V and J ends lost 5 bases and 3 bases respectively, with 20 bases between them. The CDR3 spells CASSSRSFSGYYNEQFF. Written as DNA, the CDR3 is TGCGCCAGCAGCTCCCGATCATTTAGCGGATACTACAATGAGCAGTTCTTC.

CDR3 region: CASSSRGAAGVVGELFF. CDR3 DNA sequence: TGTGCCAGCAGTTCCCGAGGGGCTGCGGGAGTTGTCGGGGAGCTGTTTTTT. The V call is TRBV27, the J call TRBJ2-2; TRBD2 matches 7 bases. CDR3 size: 17 residues. The junction had 15 bases not matched to a gene; V was cut back by 4 bases and J by 7 bases. Germline CDR1 MNHEY, CDR2 SMNVEV (reference sequence).

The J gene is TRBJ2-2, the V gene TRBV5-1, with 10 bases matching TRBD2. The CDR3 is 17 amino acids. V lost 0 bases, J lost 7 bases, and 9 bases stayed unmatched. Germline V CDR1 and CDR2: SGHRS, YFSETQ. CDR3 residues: CASSLETGTSVGGELFF. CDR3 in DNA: TGCGCCAGCAGCTTGGAGACCGGGACTAGCGTCGGCGGGGAGCTGTTTTTT. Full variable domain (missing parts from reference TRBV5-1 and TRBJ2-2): KAGVTQTPRYLIKTRGQQVTLSCSPISGHRSVSWYQQTPGQGLQFLFEYFSETQRNKGNFPGRFSGRQFSNSRSEMNVSTLELGDSALYLCASSLETGTSVGGELFFGEGSRLTVL.

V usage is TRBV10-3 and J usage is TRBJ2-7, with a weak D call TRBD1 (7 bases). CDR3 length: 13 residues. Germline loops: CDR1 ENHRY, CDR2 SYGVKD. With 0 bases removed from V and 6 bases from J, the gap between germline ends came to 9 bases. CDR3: CAISESQGGEQYF. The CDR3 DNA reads TGTGCCATCAGTGAGTCCCAGGGGGGCGAGCAGTACTTC.

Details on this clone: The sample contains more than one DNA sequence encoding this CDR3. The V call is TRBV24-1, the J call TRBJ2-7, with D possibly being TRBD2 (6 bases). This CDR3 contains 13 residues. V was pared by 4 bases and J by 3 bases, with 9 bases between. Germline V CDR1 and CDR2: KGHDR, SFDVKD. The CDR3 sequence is CATSDGGGYEQYF. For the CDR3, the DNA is TGTGCCACCAGTGACGGGGGAGGCTACGAGCAGTACTTC.

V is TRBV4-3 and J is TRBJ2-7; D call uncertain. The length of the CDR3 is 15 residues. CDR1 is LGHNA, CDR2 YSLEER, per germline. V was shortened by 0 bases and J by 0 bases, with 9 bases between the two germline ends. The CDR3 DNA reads TGCGCCAGCAGCCAAGATCGGGTACTCTCCTACGAGCAGTACTTC. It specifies CASSQDRVLSYEQYF.

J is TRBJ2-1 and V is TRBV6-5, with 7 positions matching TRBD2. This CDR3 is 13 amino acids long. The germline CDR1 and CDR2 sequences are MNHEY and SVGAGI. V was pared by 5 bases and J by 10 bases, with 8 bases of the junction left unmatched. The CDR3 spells CASSNPPGLEQFF. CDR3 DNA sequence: TGTGCCAGCAGTAACCCCCCGGGACTAGAGCAGTTCTTC.

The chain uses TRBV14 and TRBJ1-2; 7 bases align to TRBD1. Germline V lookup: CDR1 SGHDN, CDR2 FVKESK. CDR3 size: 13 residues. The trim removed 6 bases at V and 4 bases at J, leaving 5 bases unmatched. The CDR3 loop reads CASSRDRSYGYTF. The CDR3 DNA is TGTGCCAGCAGTCGGGACAGAAGCTATGGCTACACCTTC.

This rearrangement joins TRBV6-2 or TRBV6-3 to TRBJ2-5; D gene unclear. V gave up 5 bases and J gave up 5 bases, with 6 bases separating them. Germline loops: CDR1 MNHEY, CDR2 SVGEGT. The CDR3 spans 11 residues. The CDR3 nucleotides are TGTGCCAGCAGTAGCAGCGAGACCCAGTACTTC. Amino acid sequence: CASSSSETQYF.